The next 28 T cell receptor beta chains were all read from a single sample in a study of blood T cell repertoires in COVID-19. Libraries were prepared by immunoSEQ multiplex PCR; TCRdb keeps only in-frame clonotypes and omits some of them. The data contain over 130,000 clones, more than 65% of them singletons. Sample: peripheral blood. The receptors here all came from a woman aged 55-70 years with acute or convalescent COVID-19.

The chain carries TRBV3-1 (or the pseudogene TRBV3-2) and TRBJ1-3; D call uncertain. The CDR3 is 15 amino acids. Germline CDR1 and CDR2: LGHDT and YNNKEL (reference sequence). Trimming cost V 1 base and J 0 bases, with 7 bases left between them. The DNA for the CDR3 is TGTGCCAGCAGCCAAGCGTCGGGCTCTGGAAACACCATATATTTT. Its translation: CASSQASGSGNTIYF.

The chain carries TRBV4-1 and TRBJ2-7; 8 bases match TRBD2. The ends lost 0 bases at V and 4 bases at J; junction bases unmatched: 8. CDR1 MGHRA and CDR2 YSYEKL come from the germline V gene. CDR3 length: 16 residues. The CDR3, as DNA: TGCGCCAGCAGCCAAGATCGGGGGGGAGATGGGTACGAGCAGTACTTC. Encoded protein: CASSQDRGGDGYEQYF.

The rearrangement links TRBV6-5 to TRBJ1-4; D may be TRBD1 (6 bases). V dropped 2 bases and J dropped 5 bases, with 12 bases sitting between them. The CDR3 spans 15 residues. CDR1 is MNHEY, CDR2 SVGAGI, per germline. The CDR3 loop is CASSYSQGPNEKLFF. The CDR3 bases are TGTGCCAGCAGTTACAGTCAGGGGCCAAATGAAAAACTGTTTTTT.

The genes are TRBV4-1 and TRBJ2-5; D may be TRBD1 (5 bases). V gave up 0 bases and J gave up 5 bases, with 13 bases separating them. Germline lookup yields CDR1 MGHRA and CDR2 YSYEKL. CDR3 length: 15 residues. Written as DNA, the CDR3 is TGCGCCAGCAGCCAAGACAGGGTAGGAGCGGAGACCCAGTACTTC. It translates to CASSQDRVGAETQYF.

V usage is TRBV21-1 and J usage is TRBJ1-5; the listed D gene, TRBD1, was not tested against the DNA. TRBV21-1 is recorded as a pseudogene. CDR3 length: 14 residues. CDR3 in amino acids: CASSIQGLPSAQHF. CDR3 in DNA: TGTGCCAGCAGCATTCAGGGTTTGCCGTCGGCCCAGCATTTT.

This chain uses TRBV28 with TRBJ2-7; the match to TRBD1 covers 9 bases. Germline loops: CDR1 MDHEN, CDR2 SYDVKM. The CDR3 totals 15 residues. V trimming: 3 bases; J trimming: 6 bases; junction bases outside the gene matches: 9. The CDR3 here is CASSFNGGTGTEQYF. The CDR3 DNA reads TGTGCCAGCAGTTTTAATGGGGGGACAGGGACCGAGCAGTACTTC.

V usage is TRBV30 and J usage is TRBJ1-1; D not certain. V was trimmed by 3 bases and J by 2 bases, leaving 10 bases between them. The CDR3 length is 13 residues. In germline, CDR1 is GTSNPN, CDR2 SVGIG (reference sequence). The CDR3 sequence: CAWRRDSNTEAFF. The CDR3 DNA is TGTGCCTGGAGACGGGATAGTAACACTGAAGCTTTCTTT.

The CDR3 is CASSVEGQGIQAFF. The DNA of the CDR3 is TGTGCCAGCAGCGTAGAGGGACAGGGTATACAAGCTTTCTTT. J is TRBJ1-1 and V is TRBV9; 9 positions match TRBD1. CDR3 length equals 14 residues. V gave up 0 bases and J gave up 9 bases; unmatched junction bases: 6. Germline V gene data show CDR1 as SGDLS and CDR2 as YYNGEE. Filled out from reference TRBV9 and TRBJ1-1, the complete variable domain reads DSGVTQTPKHLITATGQRVTLRCSPRSGDLSVYWYQQSLDQGLQFLIQYYNGEERAKGNILERFSAQQFPDLHSELNLSSLELGDSALYFCASSVEGQGIQAFFGQGTRLTVV.

As concerns this clone: One junction end disagrees with the germline gene, perhaps due to a read error. This sequence joins TRBV11-2 and TRBJ2-5; D is possibly TRBD2 (5 bases). The CDR3 loop spans 14 amino acids. Germline V gives CDR1 SGHAT, CDR2 FQNNGV. This CDR3 reads CASSYPGRQEAQYF. CDR3 in DNA: TGTGCCAGCAGCTATCCGGGGAGACAAGAGGCCCAGTACTTC.

The V and J genes are TRBV7-9 and TRBJ1-1; D is ambiguous. This CDR3 is 13 amino acids long. Trimming cost V 5 bases and J 1 base, with 8 bases left between them. Germline CDR1 is SEHNR and CDR2 is FQNEAQ (reference sequence). The CDR3 is CASSQVQNTEAFF. CDR3 DNA sequence: TGTGCCAGCAGCCAGGTACAGAACACTGAAGCTTTCTTT.

The chain links TRBV27 to TRBJ2-3; 13 bases agree with TRBD2. The CDR3 loop spans 18 amino acids. With 5 bases clipped from V and 5 bases from J, the junction kept 13 bases outside the gene matches. Germline CDR1 MNHEY, CDR2 SMNVEV (reference sequence). The CDR3 bases are TGTGCCAGCAGTCTCCCGGGACTAGCGGGGCCCCCCTTAGATACGCAGTATTTT. It translates to CASSLPGLAGPPLDTQYF.

The chain couples TRBV20-1 to TRBJ1-1; 9 bases line up with TRBD1. Per the germline V gene, CDR1 is DFQATT and CDR2 is SNEGSKA (reference sequence). This CDR3 has 11 residues. V dropped 7 bases and J dropped 4; count of bases not matched to a gene: 1. CDR3 in DNA: TGCAGTGGGGACAGGGCCACTGAAGCTTTCTTT. It is translated as CSGDRATEAFF.

The chain recombines TRBV4-1 with TRBJ1-4; D is unresolved. From germline, CDR1 is MGHRA and CDR2 YSYEKL. With 3 bases removed from V and 5 bases from J, the gap between germline ends came to 10 bases. There are 14 residues in the CDR3. The CDR3 protein is CASSQGGLNEKLFF. The CDR3 DNA is TGCGCCAGCAGCCAGGGAGGACTAAATGAAAAACTGTTTTTT.

The chain couples TRBV4-2 to TRBJ1-2, with TRBD1 identical over 8 bases. The CDR3 covers 13 residues. Per germline, CDR1 LGHNA and CDR2 YNFKEQ. V gave up 2 bases and J gave up 6 bases; unmatched junction bases: 2. The chain's CDR3 is CASSQPQGDGYTF. The DNA of the CDR3 is TGTGCCAGCAGCCAACCACAGGGGGATGGCTACACCTTC.

This clone turned up a few times. The chain employs TRBV5-5 and TRBJ2-7, with D uncertain. This CDR3 is built from 14 residues. V lost 0 bases, J lost 6 bases, and 13 bases lay in between. The germline V gene encodes CDR1 SGHKS and CDR2 YYEKEE (reference sequence). The CDR3 reads CASSLVPGYVEQYF. The CDR3 DNA reads as TGTGCCAGCAGCTTGGTCCCAGGATATGTCGAGCAGTACTTC.

This clone was counted a single time. The chain recombines TRBV3-1 (or the pseudogene TRBV3-2) with TRBJ1-4; D remains ambiguous. Per the germline V gene, CDR1 is LGHDT and CDR2 is YNNKEL (reference sequence). This CDR3 is 15 amino acids long. V was shortened by 1 base and J by 6 bases, with 12 bases between the two germline ends. CDR3 coding DNA: TGTGCCAGCAGCCAAGGCGGGGATGGGTATGAAAAACTGTTTTTT. Its protein is CASSQGGDGYEKLFF.

The chain has TRBV6-5 and TRBJ2-7; possibly TRBD2 for D (5 bases). Germline CDR1 is MNHEY and CDR2 is SVGAGI. The germline V and J ends were trimmed by 8 bases and 0 bases, with 11 bases remaining between them. The CDR3 has 13 amino acids. CDR3 loop: CASPGFSSYEQYF. The CDR3 DNA is TGTGCCAGCCCGGGGTTTAGCTCCTACGAGCAGTACTTC.

This clone was counted a few times. The J gene is TRBJ1-1, the V gene TRBV24-1, with D uncertain. This CDR3 is 13 amino acids long. Germline assignment: CDR1 KGHDR and CDR2 SFDVKD. Trimming pared 3 bases from V and 3 bases from J, leaving 7 bases between. CDR3 sequence reads: CATSDGRDTEAFF. The CDR3 bases are TGTGCCACCAGTGATGGGCGGGACACTGAAGCTTTCTTT.

The genes are TRBV28 and TRBJ1-1; maybe TRBD1 (6 bases). Trimming cost V 5 bases and J 2 bases, with 12 bases left between them. The germline CDR1 and CDR2 sequences are MDHEN and SYDVKM. The CDR3 is made up of 14 amino acids. The CDR3 sequence: CASSTGQRNTEAFF. The CDR3 nucleotides read TGTGCCAGCAGTACAGGACAGCGCAACACTGAAGCTTTCTTT.

Only one count was recorded for this clone. The chain has TRBV11-3 and TRBJ1-1, with a weak D call TRBD1 (5 bases). This CDR3 is 15 amino acids long. The germline CDR1 and CDR2 sequences are SGHNT and YENEEA. Trimming removed 0 bases at V and 3 bases at J, with 11 bases between. The DNA for the CDR3 is TGTGCCAGCAGCTTAGATACAGAAGGGGACACTGAAGCTTTCTTT. This sequence encodes CASSLDTEGDTEAFF.

The genes are TRBV10-3 and TRBJ2-7, with D perhaps TRBD2 (7 bases). Germline V gene data show CDR1 as ENHRY and CDR2 as SYGVKD. V dropped 4 bases and J dropped 6 bases, with 19 bases sitting between them. The CDR3 totals 15 residues. CDR3 sequence reads: CAISGGTRGAGEQYF. The CDR3 DNA reads TGTGCCATCAGTGGGGGTACCCGGGGGGCGGGCGAGCAGTACTTC.

V is TRBV7-2 and J is TRBJ1-5; 8 bases are a match to TRBD1. This CDR3 has 16 amino acids. Trimming at V came to 1 base and at J to 3 bases, leaving 5 bases not matched to a gene. Germline-derived CDR1 and CDR2 are SGHTA and FQGNSA. The CDR3 nucleotides read TGTGCCAGCAGCTTAGGCTTCAGGGGGCACAATCAGCCCCAGCATTTT. It specifies CASSLGFRGHNQPQHF.

This clone was observed a few times. This rearrangement joins TRBV30 to TRBJ2-7, with a tentative D call TRBD2 (6 bases). With 5 bases removed from V and 6 bases from J, the gap between germline ends came to 11 bases. In germline, CDR1 is GTSNPN, CDR2 SVGIG (reference sequence). This CDR3 is 11 amino acids long. CDR3 region: CAWRRGGEQYF. CDR3 nucleotides: TGTGCCTGGCGGAGGGGTGGCGAGCAGTACTTC.

This clone has a single count. The chain recombines TRBV7-9 with TRBJ2-1; 9 bases fit TRBD1. This CDR3 comprises 14 residues. V lost 6 bases, J lost 8 bases, and 8 bases stayed unmatched. Germline V CDR1 and CDR2: SEHNR, FQNEAQ (reference sequence). The CDR3 nucleotides are TGTGCCAGCAGTGCGGGACAGGGCTTCGATGAGCAGTTCTTC. It is translated as CASSAGQGFDEQFF.

This sequence joins TRBV15 and TRBJ2-1; 8 bases map to TRBD2. This CDR3 has 16 residues. V lost 0 bases, J lost 6 bases, and 7 bases stayed unmatched. The germline CDR1 and CDR2 sequences are LNHNV and YYDKDF (reference sequence). CDR3 amino acids: CATSREVLAGGNEQFF. The DNA of the CDR3 is TGTGCCACCAGCAGAGAGGTTCTAGCGGGTGGCAATGAGCAGTTCTTC.

The CDR3 loop is CASRSTGTRGVAETQYF. DNA of the CDR3: TGTGCCAGCAGATCCACCGGGACTAGAGGGGTCGCAGAGACCCAGTACTTC. J is TRBJ2-5 and V is TRBV28, with 8 bases matching TRBD2. Germline loops: CDR1 MDHEN, CDR2 SYDVKM. V shed 6 bases, J shed 4 bases, and the junction held 16 bases outside the gene matches. This CDR3 has 17 residues.

The chain links TRBV28 to TRBJ1-3; D is possibly TRBD1 (6 bases). The germline V gene has CDR1 MDHEN and CDR2 SYDVKM. The CDR3 spans 16 residues. With 2 bases removed from V and 7 bases from J, the gap between germline ends came to 18 bases. The CDR3 here is CASSLPRGGDRNTIYF. In DNA form, the CDR3 reads TGTGCCAGCAGTTTACCCCGAGGGGGTGATCGGAACACCATATATTTT.

This clone appeared once. The chain carries TRBV2 and TRBJ2-7; unclear D gene. Germline lookup yields CDR1 SNHLY and CDR2 FYNNEI. V was cut by 2 bases and J by 2 bases, with 10 bases left in between. The CDR3 contains 14 residues. CDR3 nucleotides: TGTGCCAGCAGTGAAAACCCCCTAACCTACGAGCAGTACTTC. Translation: CASSENPLTYEQYF.